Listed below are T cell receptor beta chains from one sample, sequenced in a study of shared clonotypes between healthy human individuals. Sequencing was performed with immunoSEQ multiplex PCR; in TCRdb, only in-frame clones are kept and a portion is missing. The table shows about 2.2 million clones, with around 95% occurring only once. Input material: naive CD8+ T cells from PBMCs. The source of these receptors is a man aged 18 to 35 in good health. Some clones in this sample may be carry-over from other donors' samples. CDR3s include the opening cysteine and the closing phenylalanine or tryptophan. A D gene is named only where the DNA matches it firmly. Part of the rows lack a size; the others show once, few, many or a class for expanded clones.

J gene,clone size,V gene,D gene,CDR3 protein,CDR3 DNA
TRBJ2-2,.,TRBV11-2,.,CASSLLSYTGELFF,TGTGCCAGCAGCTTATTATCGTACACCGGGGAGCTGTTTTTT
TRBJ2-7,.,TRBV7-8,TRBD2,CASSFTSGSPTYEQYF,TGTGCCAGCAGCTTCACTAGCGGGAGTCCTACCTACGAGCAGTACTTC
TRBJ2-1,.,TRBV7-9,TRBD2,CASPSRESGNEQFF,TGTGCCAGCCCCTCGCGGGAGAGTGGCAATGAGCAGTTCTTC
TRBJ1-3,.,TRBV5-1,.,CASSSGRGYGNTIYF,TGCGCCAGCAGCTCAGGCAGGGGTTACGGAAACACCATATATTTT
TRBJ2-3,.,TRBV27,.,CASSLGPGDTDTQYF,TGTGCCAGCAGTTTAGGGCCAGGGGACACAGATACGCAGTATTTT
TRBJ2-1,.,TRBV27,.,CASMAGSNEQFF,TGTGCCAGCATGGCGGGAAGCAATGAGCAGTTCTTC
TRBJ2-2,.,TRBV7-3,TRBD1,CASSSDRGSAGELFF,TGTGCCAGCAGCTCAGACAGGGGGAGCGCCGGGGAGCTGTTTTTT
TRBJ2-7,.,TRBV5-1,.,CASSSHPPPRLESYEQYF,TGCGCCAGCAGCTCCCACCCGCCGCCTAGACTAGAATCCTACGAGCAGTACTTC
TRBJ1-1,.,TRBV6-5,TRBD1,CASSYATGKMAEAFF,TGTGCCAGCAGTTACGCGACAGGGAAGATGGCTGAAGCTTTCTTT
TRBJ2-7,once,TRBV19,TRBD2,CASSLDSGSYEQYF,TGTGCCAGTAGTTTGGATAGCGGGAGCTACGAGCAGTACTTC
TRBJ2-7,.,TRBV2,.,CASIPADLREQYF,TGTGCCAGCATCCCCGCCGACCTGAGGGAGCAGTACTTC
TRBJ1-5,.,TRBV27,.,CASSRTDSNQPQHF,TGTGCCAGCAGCCGGACAGATAGCAATCAGCCCCAGCATTTT
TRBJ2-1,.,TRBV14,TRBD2,CASSWLAGGPVYNEQFF,TGTGCCAGCAGCTGGTTAGCGGGAGGGCCTGTCTACAATGAGCAGTTCTTC
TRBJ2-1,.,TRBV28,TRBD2,CASSSTLLAGRYNEQFF,TGTGCCAGCAGTTCAACCCTCCTAGCGGGAAGGTACAATGAGCAGTTCTTC
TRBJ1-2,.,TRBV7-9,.,CASSLRGYTF,TGTGCCAGCAGCTTACGGGGCTACACCTTC
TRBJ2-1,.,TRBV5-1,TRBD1,CASRTGTGDYNEQFF,TGCGCCAGCAGGACTGGGACAGGGGACTACAATGAGCAGTTCTTC
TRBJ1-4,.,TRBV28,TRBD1,CASSLLAGGESEKLFF,TGTGCCAGCAGTTTACTTGCAGGGGGGGAGAGTGAAAAACTGTTTTTT
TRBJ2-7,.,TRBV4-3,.,CASSLGTAKYEQYF,TGCGCCAGCAGCCTGGGGACGGCTAAGTACGAGCAGTACTTC
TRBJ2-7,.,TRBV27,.,CASSLSRDYEQYF,TGTGCCAGCAGTTTAAGTCGGGACTACGAGCAGTACTTC
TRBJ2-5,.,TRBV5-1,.,CASSVSEGMFFWTQYF,TGCGCCAGCAGTGTGAGTGAAGGGATGTTTTTTTGGACCCAGTACTTC
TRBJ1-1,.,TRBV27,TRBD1,CASSPGQVYTEAFF,TGTGCCAGCAGTCCGGGACAGGTTTACACTGAAGCTTTCTTT
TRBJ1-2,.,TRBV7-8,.,CASSLARGTVYGYTF,TGTGCCAGCAGCTTAGCTCGCGGGACCGTCTATGGCTACACCTTC
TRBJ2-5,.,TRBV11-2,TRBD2,CASSLGVAGGEETQYF,TGTGCCAGCAGCTTAGGCGTAGCGGGAGGGGAAGAGACCCAGTACTTC
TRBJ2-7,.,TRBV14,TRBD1,CASRSGQGEYEQYF,TGTGCCAGCAGAAGCGGACAGGGAGAGTACGAGCAGTACTTC
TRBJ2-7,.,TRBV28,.,CASSLLTGTLYEQYF,TGTGCCAGCAGCCTACTGACAGGGACTCTATACGAGCAGTACTTC
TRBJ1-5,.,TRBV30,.,CAWTQGWGNQPQHF,TGTGCCTGGACCCAGGGTTGGGGCAATCAGCCCCAGCATTTT
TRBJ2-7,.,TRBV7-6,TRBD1,CASSPTGTGGFYEQYF,TGTGCCAGCAGCCCAACCGGGACAGGGGGCTTCTACGAGCAGTACTTC
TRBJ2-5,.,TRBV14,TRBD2,CASSQTGGTGTQYF,TGTGCCAGCAGCCAGACGGGAGGCACCGGGACCCAGTACTTC
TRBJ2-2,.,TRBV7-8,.,CASTIEAGGAVTNTGELFF,TGTGCCAGCACCATTGAAGCTGGGGGGGCTGTCACGAACACCGGGGAGCTGTTTTTT
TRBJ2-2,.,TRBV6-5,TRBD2,CASSKERELDGELFF,TGTGCCAGCAGTAAGGAGCGGGAGTTGGACGGGGAGCTGTTTTTT
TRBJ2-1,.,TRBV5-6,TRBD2,CASGPSGAGPGEQFF,TGTGCCAGCGGACCCAGCGGGGCGGGCCCGGGTGAGCAGTTCTTC
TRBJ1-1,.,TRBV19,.,CASSAGRTLNTEAFF,TGTGCCAGTAGTGCTGGACGGACTCTGAACACTGAAGCTTTCTTT
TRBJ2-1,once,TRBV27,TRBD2,CASSLRGLAGAEEQFF,TGTGCCAGCAGTTTACGCGGACTAGCGGGAGCAGAGGAGCAGTTCTTC
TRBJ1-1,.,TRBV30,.,CAWSSGPNTEAFF,TGTGCCTGGAGCTCGGGGCCGAACACTGAAGCTTTCTTT
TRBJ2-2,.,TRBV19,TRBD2,CASSQRERITGELFF,TGTGCCAGTAGTCAGCGGGAGAGAATCACCGGGGAGCTGTTTTTT
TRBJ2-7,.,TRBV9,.,CASSVSGGSYEQYF,TGTGCCAGCAGCGTAAGTGGTGGGAGCTACGAGCAGTACTTC
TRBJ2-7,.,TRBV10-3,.,CAISEIGVYEQYF,TGTGCCATCAGTGAGATTGGGGTATACGAGCAGTACTTC
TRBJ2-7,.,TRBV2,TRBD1,CASSETGTGTYEQYF,TGTGCCAGCAGTGAAACCGGGACAGGGACCTACGAGCAGTACTTC
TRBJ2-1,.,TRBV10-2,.,CASSDGRYNEQFF,TGCGCCAGCAGTGATGGCAGGTACAATGAGCAGTTCTTC
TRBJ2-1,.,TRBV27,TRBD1,CASSLAGQGAAEQFF,TGTGCCAGCAGTTTAGCGGGACAGGGGGCTGCTGAGCAGTTCTTC
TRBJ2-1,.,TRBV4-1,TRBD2,CASSLLRPGLVGYEQFF,TGCGCCAGCAGTCTTTTGAGACCGGGACTAGTTGGTTATGAGCAGTTCTTC
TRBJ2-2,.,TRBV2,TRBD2,CASSEFPSGRVNTGELFF,TGTGCCAGCAGTGAATTCCCTAGCGGGAGGGTGAACACCGGGGAGCTGTTTTTT
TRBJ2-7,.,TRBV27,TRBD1,CASSLGQVGYYEQYF,TGTGCCAGCAGTTTAGGACAGGTGGGGTACTACGAGCAGTACTTC
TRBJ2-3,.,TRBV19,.,CASSIADGGVTDTQYF,TGTGCCAGTAGTATAGCTGATGGCGGGGTCACAGATACGCAGTATTTT
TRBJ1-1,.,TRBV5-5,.,CASSANRVLLEAFF,TGTGCCAGCAGCGCGAACAGGGTCCTCCTTGAAGCTTTCTTT
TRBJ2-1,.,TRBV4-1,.,CASSQVDTSYNEQFF,TGCGCCAGCAGCCAAGTTGATACTTCCTACAATGAGCAGTTCTTC